This is a list of T cell receptor beta chains from one sample in a study of shared clonotypes between healthy human individuals. Produced via immunoSEQ multiplex PCR; TCRdb's table is partial and in-frame only. The sample consists of fewer than 1.6 million clones, 98% of them appearing once. Sequencing was performed on naive CD4+ T cells sorted from blood. Every receptor here comes from a young man in good health. CDR3s include the opening cysteine and the closing phenylalanine or tryptophan. D genes are given only for firm matches. Rows give clone size only sometimes, using once, few, many, or a class for an expanded clone.

j_call	d_call	v_call	clone_size	cdr3_aa	cdr3_nt
TRBJ2-2	-	TRBV7-3	-	CASSSGQATGELFF	TGTGCCAGCAGCTCGGGTCAAGCCACCGGGGAGCTGTTTTTT
TRBJ2-3	-	TRBV28	-	CASSSGHQISQYF	TGTGCCAGCAGTTCGGGTCATCAGATTTCGCAGTATTTT
TRBJ2-1	TRBD1	TRBV11-3	-	CASSLGGQAQQFF	TGTGCCAGCAGCTTAGGTGGACAGGCGCAGCAGTTCTTC
TRBJ1-5	-	TRBV21-1	-	CASSPEGLRGRDLFNQPQHF	TGTGCCAGCAGCCCTGAGGGGCTCCGAGGGAGGGATTTATTCAATCAGCCCCAGCATTTT
TRBJ2-7	TRBD2	TRBV7-9	-	CASSSPLAGVFYEQYF	TGTGCCAGCAGCTCCCCTCTAGCGGGAGTGTTCTACGAGCAGTACTTC
TRBJ1-1	-	TRBV7-8	-	CASSIPGTQNTEAFF	TGTGCCAGCAGCATTCCCGGGACACAGAACACTGAAGCTTTCTTT
TRBJ2-2	-	TRBV5-1	-	CASSRLSGGRTGELFF	TGCGCCAGCAGCAGATTAAGCGGAGGGCGCACCGGGGAGCTGTTTTTT
TRBJ2-2	TRBD2	TRBV6-5	-	CASRTSENTGELFF	TGTGCCAGCAGGACTAGCGAGAACACCGGGGAGCTGTTTTTT
TRBJ1-1	-	TRBV29-1	-	CSVVGVNTEAFF	TGCAGCGTTGTAGGGGTGAACACTGAAGCTTTCTTT
TRBJ2-4	-	TRBV9	-	CASSVALGFESIQYF	TGTGCCAGCAGCGTAGCCTTAGGGTTCGAAAGCATTCAGTACTTC
TRBJ1-1	-	TRBV15	once	CATSSGQFNTEAFF	TGTGCCACCAGCAGTGGGCAGTTTAACACTGAAGCTTTCTTT
TRBJ1-2	-	TRBV12-5	-	CASGHGNNYGYTF	TGTGCTAGTGGCCACGGAAACAACTATGGCTACACCTTC
TRBJ2-1	TRBD2	TRBV7-2	-	CASSLSGSPYSYNEQFF	TGTGCCAGCAGCTTAAGCGGGAGCCCCTATTCCTACAATGAGCAGTTCTTC
TRBJ2-3	-	TRBV5-6	-	CASSYRVGVADTQYF	TGTGCCAGCAGCTACAGGGTAGGTGTTGCAGATACGCAGTATTTT
TRBJ2-7	TRBD1	TRBV27	-	CASSLIGGNYEQYF	TGTGCCAGCAGTTTGATAGGGGGCAACTACGAGCAGTACTTC
TRBJ1-1	-	TRBV11-2	once	CASSWGHTTAEAFF	TGTGCCAGCAGCTGGGGGCACACCACCGCTGAAGCTTTCTTT
TRBJ1-2	-	TRBV5-4	-	CASSVYSSFGYTF	TGTGCCAGCAGCGTTTACAGCTCATTCGGCTACACCTTC
TRBJ2-1	-	TRBV11-2	once	CASSLEVVGPPFF	TGTGCCAGCAGCTTAGAAGTTGTGGGCCCGCCATTCTTC
TRBJ2-7	-	TRBV15	-	CATSREAASSYEQYF	TGTGCCACCAGCAGAGAGGCAGCCAGCTCCTACGAGCAGTACTTC
TRBJ2-3	-	TRBV19	once	CASTVGLSSDTQYF	TGTGCCAGTACCGTCGGCCTATCTTCAGATACGCAGTATTTT
TRBJ2-1	-	TRBV28	-	CASSSFNEQFF	TGTGCCAGCAGTTCTTTCAATGAGCAGTTCTTC
TRBJ2-7	TRBD2	TRBV5-6	-	CASSPSGGTYEQYF	TGTGCCAGCAGCCCATCGGGGGGGACCTACGAGCAGTACTTC
TRBJ2-2	-	TRBV25-1	-	CASRTDPDGGELFF	TGTGCCAGCAGAACGGACCCGGACGGGGGGGAGCTGTTTTTT
TRBJ2-5	-	TRBV11-3	-	CASSSLTGSTMGGETQYF	TGTGCCAGCAGTTCCCTGACCGGGAGCACCATGGGAGGAGAGACCCAGTACTTC
TRBJ2-7	-	TRBV6-5	-	CASSYPPSYEQYF	TGTGCCAGCAGTTACCCACCCTCCTACGAGCAGTACTTC
TRBJ2-3	-	TRBV7-2	-	CASRVPGRVDTQYF	TGTGCCAGCAGGGTGCCGGGACGGGTAGATACGCAGTATTTT
TRBJ2-5	-	TRBV5-1	once	CASTRDLQETQYF	TGCGCCAGCACTCGGGACCTGCAAGAGACCCAGTACTTC
TRBJ1-1	-	TRBV9	-	CASSPWGGHTEAFF	TGTGCCAGCAGCCCTTGGGGAGGGCACACTGAAGCTTTCTTT
TRBJ2-5	-	TRBV5-1	-	CASKIPGQETQYF	TGCGCCAGCAAAATTCCGGGGCAAGAGACCCAGTACTTC
TRBJ2-1	-	TRBV5-1	-	CASSFQGPANEQFF	TGCGCCAGCAGCTTTCAAGGACCCGCCAATGAGCAGTTCTTC
TRBJ2-1	-	TRBV4-3	-	CASSQDLAGYNEQFF	TGCGCCAGCAGCCAAGATCTTGCCGGGTACAATGAGCAGTTCTTC
TRBJ2-5	TRBD2	TRBV4-3	-	CASSQDQTSGSWQETQYF	TGCGCCAGCAGCCAAGATCAGACTAGCGGGAGTTGGCAAGAGACCCAGTACTTC
TRBJ2-5	TRBD1	TRBV5-1	-	CASSLGDRGQETQYF	TGCGCCAGCAGCTTGGGGGACAGGGGGCAGGAGACCCAGTACTTC
TRBJ1-1	-	TRBV30	-	CAWSREGGTEAFF	TGTGCCTGGAGTCGAGAGGGTGGCACTGAAGCTTTCTTT
TRBJ1-3	-	TRBV5-1	-	CASSLMGAAGNTIYF	TGCGCCAGCAGCTTGATGGGGGCAGCGGGAAACACCATATATTTT
TRBJ2-7	-	TRBV4-1	-	CASSRHFLGYYEQYF	TGCGCCAGCAGCCGACATTTCCTAGGGTACTACGAGCAGTACTTC
TRBJ2-5	TRBD2	TRBV5-1	-	CASSTGTSEETQYF	TGCGCCAGCAGCACAGGGACTAGCGAAGAGACCCAGTACTTC
TRBJ2-3	-	TRBV19	-	CASSPLFQQGRDTQYF	TGTGCCAGTAGCCCCCTCTTCCAACAGGGTCGAGATACGCAGTATTTT
TRBJ2-7	-	TRBV28	-	CASSLGTHAYEQYF	TGTGCCAGCAGTTTAGGGACCCACGCCTACGAGCAGTACTTC
TRBJ2-1	TRBD1	TRBV18	-	CASSPYLGGANNEQFF	TGTGCCAGCTCACCCTACCTAGGGGGCGCAAACAATGAGCAGTTCTTC
TRBJ2-1	-	TRBV9	-	CASSGPGVNEQFF	TGTGCCAGCAGCGGCCCGGGGGTCAATGAGCAGTTCTTC
TRBJ2-7	-	TRBV11-3	once	CASSLGSSYEQYF	TGTGCCAGCAGCTTAGGCAGCTCCTACGAGCAGTACTTC
TRBJ2-3	-	TRBV5-6	-	CASSFYATDTQYF	TGTGCCAGCAGCTTTTACGCCACAGATACGCAGTATTTT
TRBJ2-7	-	TRBV7-9	once	CASSLGSIGTAVEQYF	TGTGCCAGCAGCTTAGGATCAATCGGGACTGCCGTCGAGCAGTACTTC
TRBJ1-1	-	TRBV10-3	-	CAISEEFTEAFF	TGTGCCATCAGTGAGGAATTCACTGAAGCTTTCTTT
TRBJ2-7	-	TRBV7-2	-	CASSLVGGSTRGAEQYF	TGTGCCAGCAGCTTAGTCGGCGGGTCTACACGCGGGGCCGAGCAGTACTTC
TRBJ1-5	-	TRBV5-1	-	CASSLNGNSNQPQHF	TGCGCCAGCAGCTTGAACGGCAATAGCAATCAGCCCCAGCATTTT
TRBJ1-3	-	TRBV9	-	CASSVGRTEPISGNTIYF	TGTGCCAGCAGCGTAGGGAGGACAGAGCCGATCTCTGGAAACACCATATATTTT
TRBJ1-4	-	TRBV5-4	-	CASSLAKQGNEKLFF	TGTGCCAGCAGCTTGGCCAAACAGGGAAATGAAAAACTGTTTTTT
TRBJ2-3	-	TRBV25-1	-	CASSATVRAPGVEYF	TGTGCCAGCTCAGCCACAGTGAGGGCCCCAGGCGTGGAGTATTTT
TRBJ2-3	-	TRBV29-1	once	CSAVTTDTQYF	TGCAGCGCCGTAACCACAGATACGCAGTATTTT
TRBJ2-1	-	TRBV29-1	once	CSVEFHSASSYNEQFF	TGCAGCGTTGAATTTCATTCCGCCAGCTCCTACAATGAGCAGTTCTTC
TRBJ2-3	-	TRBV11-2	-	CASSLERDADTQYF	TGTGCCAGCAGCTTAGAAAGGGACGCAGATACGCAGTATTTT
TRBJ1-2	-	TRBV11-2	-	CASSFPMIQGAINGYTF	TGTGCCAGCAGTTTCCCTATGATCCAGGGAGCTATTAATGGCTACACCTTC
TRBJ2-1	TRBD2	TRBV7-2	-	CASSLVSPTSGLRAFF	TGTGCCAGCAGCTTAGTATCGCCGACTAGCGGGCTCCGGGCGTTCTTC
TRBJ1-1	-	TRBV7-9	-	CASSLGGGEGFF	TGTGCCAGCAGCTTAGGAGGAGGGGAGGGATTTTTT
TRBJ1-2	TRBD1	TRBV27	-	CASSLSAGGRGYTF	TGTGCCAGCAGTTTATCGGCAGGGGGCCGTGGCTACACCTTC